This T cell receptor beta chain was sequenced during a study of CD8 T cells in Susac syndrome. Study-level background: There were Susac syndrome patients who were therapy-naive at blood draw, others on corticosteroids, and others on intravenous immunoglobulin alone.

The V segment lost 4 bases and the J segment 8 bases; nucleotides outside the gene matches: 9. Germline CDR1 SGHVS, CDR2 FNYEAQ. The CDR3 runs to 14 residues. The RNA input was about 0.5 to 1 ug, and it was reverse transcribed with random hexamers. Each CDR3 protein is one row after TCRdb ran MiXCR on the immunoSEQ multiplex PCR reads. The sample has around 170,000 distinct CDR3 sequences; 85% to 95% are singletons. The T cells that were sequenced for TCR beta were CD8+ and CD4+ cells from blood. Study-level points and caveats: It was acknowledged in the study that its TCR sequencing and HLA analysis involved a relatively small number of individuals. Susac CD8+ cells expanded clonally the most in TEMRA cells and in active patients.

Regarding this clonotype: Its antigen is still unknown.

Sequences were obtained from CD8+ T cells from PBMCs. This TCR derives from a human donor with Susac syndrome. The chain couples TRBV7-6 to TRBJ1-2; 8 nucleotides align to TRBD1. The CDR3 loop is CASSSFDRGAGYTF. The DNA of the CDR3 is TGTGCCAGCAGCTCCTTCGACAGGGGCGCGGGCTACACCTTC.